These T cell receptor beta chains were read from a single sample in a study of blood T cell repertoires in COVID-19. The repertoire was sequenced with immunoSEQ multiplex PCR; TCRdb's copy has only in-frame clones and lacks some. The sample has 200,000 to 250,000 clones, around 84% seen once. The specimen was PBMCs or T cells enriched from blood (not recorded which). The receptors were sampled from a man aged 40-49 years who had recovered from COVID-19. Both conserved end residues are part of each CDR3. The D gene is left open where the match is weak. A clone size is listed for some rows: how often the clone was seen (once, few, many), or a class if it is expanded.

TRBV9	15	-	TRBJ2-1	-	CASSKLASSYNEQFF	TGTGCCAGCTCCAAATTAGCGAGCTCCTACAATGAGCAGTTCTTC
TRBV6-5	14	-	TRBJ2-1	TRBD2	CASRIIGTNNEQFF	TGTGCCAGCAGGATAATTGGGACTAACAATGAGCAGTTCTTC
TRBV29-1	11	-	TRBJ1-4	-	CSVAHVEKLFF	TGCAGCGTTGCCCATGTTGAAAAACTGTTTTTT
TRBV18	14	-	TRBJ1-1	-	CASSPTQGRTEAFF	TGTGCCAGCTCACCCACCCAGGGAAGAACTGAAGCTTTCTTT
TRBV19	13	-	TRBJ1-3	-	CATVGRKPNTIYF	TGTGCCACGGTGGGCAGGAAACCAAACACCATATATTTT
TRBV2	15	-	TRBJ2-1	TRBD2	CASSEFASGYNEQFF	TGTGCCAGCAGTGAATTTGCTAGCGGCTACAATGAGCAGTTCTTC
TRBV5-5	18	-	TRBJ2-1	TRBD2	CASSAGLAGAGLYNEQFF	TGTGCCAGCAGCGCGGGACTAGCGGGAGCTGGATTATACAATGAGCAGTTCTTC
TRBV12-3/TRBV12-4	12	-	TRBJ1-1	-	CASSPSDLEAFF	TGTGCCAGCAGTCCCAGCGACCTTGAAGCTTTCTTT
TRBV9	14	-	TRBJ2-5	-	CASSVGDYVETQYF	TGTGCCAGCAGCGTAGGTGACTACGTGGAGACCCAGTACTTC
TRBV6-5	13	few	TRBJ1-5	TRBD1	CASSWAGGQPQHF	TGTGCCAGCAGTTGGGCAGGGGGGCAGCCCCAGCATTTT
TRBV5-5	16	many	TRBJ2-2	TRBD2	CASSFILAVHTGELFF	TGTGCCAGCAGCTTTATACTAGCGGTACACACCGGGGAGCTGTTTTTT
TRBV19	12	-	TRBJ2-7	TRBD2	CASGERGYEQYF	TGTGCCAGTGGTGAGCGGGGGTACGAGCAGTACTTC
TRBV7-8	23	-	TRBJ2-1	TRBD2	CASSQTPLGLAGTAGGVVKEQFF	TGTGCCAGCAGCCAAACCCCTCTAGGACTAGCGGGAACAGCCGGGGGGGTGGTCAAGGAGCAGTTCTTC
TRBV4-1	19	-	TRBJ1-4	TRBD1	CASSQDRVRQGVVGEKLFF	TGCGCCAGCAGCCAAGATCGCGTAAGGCAGGGGGTGGTCGGTGAAAAACTGTTTTTT
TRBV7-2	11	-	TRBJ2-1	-	CASSSEGAQFF	TGTGCCAGCAGCTCCGAAGGGGCGCAGTTCTTC
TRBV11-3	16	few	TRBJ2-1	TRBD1	CASSGDRMSSYNEQFF	TGTGCCAGCAGCGGGGACAGAATGAGCTCCTACAATGAGCAGTTCTTC
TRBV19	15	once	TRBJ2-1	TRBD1	CASSIGRGLNNEQFF	TGTGCCAGTAGTATAGGCAGGGGGCTTAACAATGAGCAGTTCTTC
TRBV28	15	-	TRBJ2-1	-	CASSSPRGHTNEQFF	TGTGCCAGCAGTTCACCCCGAGGACACACTAATGAGCAGTTCTTC
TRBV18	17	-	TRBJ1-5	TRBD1	CASSPATGGEGNQPQHF	TGTGCCAGCTCACCCGCGACAGGGGGCGAAGGCAATCAGCCCCAGCATTTT
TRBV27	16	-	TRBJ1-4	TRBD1	CASSLRGTGLNEKLFF	TGTGCCAGCAGTTTACGGGGGACAGGGCTTAATGAAAAACTGTTTTTT
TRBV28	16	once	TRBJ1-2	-	CASSSPIRQVEYGYTF	TGTGCCAGCAGTTCCCCCATCAGACAGGTTGAGTATGGCTACACCTTC
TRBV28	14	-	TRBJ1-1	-	CASRREGKNTEAFF	TGTGCCAGCCGCAGGGAGGGGAAGAACACTGAAGCTTTCTTT
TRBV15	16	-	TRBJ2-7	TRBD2	CATSRGTSGPSYEQYF	TGTGCCACCAGCCGCGGGACTAGCGGGCCATCCTACGAGCAGTACTTC
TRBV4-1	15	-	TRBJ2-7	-	CASSHYYRKGNEQYF	TGCGCCAGCAGCCACTATTACAGGAAAGGGAACGAGCAGTACTTC
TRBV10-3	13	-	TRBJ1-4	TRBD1	CASKTGVDEKLFF	TGTGCCTCTAAAACAGGGGTCGATGAAAAACTGTTTTTT
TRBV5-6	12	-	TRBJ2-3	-	CASSFWGVSQYF	TGTGCCAGCAGCTTTTGGGGGGTCTCGCAGTATTTT
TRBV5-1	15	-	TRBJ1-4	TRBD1	CASSGLQGGGEKLFF	TGCGCCAGCAGCGGACTACAGGGGGGTGGTGAAAAACTGTTTTTT
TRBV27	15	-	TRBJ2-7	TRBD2	CASSRSGTNPYEQYF	TGTGCCAGCAGTAGATCCGGGACTAATCCCTACGAGCAGTACTTC
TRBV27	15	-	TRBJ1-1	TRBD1	CARASAGGGRTEAFF	TGTGCCAGGGCCTCGGCAGGGGGCGGGAGAACTGAAGCTTTCTTT
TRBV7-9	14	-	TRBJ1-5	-	CASSLYGLGQPQHF	TGTGCCAGCAGCTTATACGGGTTAGGTCAGCCCCAGCATTTT
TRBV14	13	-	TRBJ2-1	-	CASSQGGPYEQFF	TGTGCCAGCAGCCAAGGGGGGCCCTATGAGCAGTTCTTC
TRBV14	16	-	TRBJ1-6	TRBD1	CASSQAAGTGESPLHF	TGTGCCAGCAGCCAAGCCGCCGGGACAGGGGAATCACCCCTCCACTTT
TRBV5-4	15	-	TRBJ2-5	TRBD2	CASSLDPGLGETQYF	TGTGCCAGCAGCTTGGACCCGGGACTAGGGGAGACCCAGTACTTC
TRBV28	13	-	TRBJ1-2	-	CASSAGQLYGYTF	TGTGCCAGCAGTGCAGGACAGCTCTATGGCTACACCTTC
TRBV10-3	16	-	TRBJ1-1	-	CAISESPRVSNTEAFF	TGTGCCATCAGTGAGTCCCCCAGGGTTTCGAACACTGAAGCTTTCTTT
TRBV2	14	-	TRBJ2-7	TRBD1	CASEHRDSSYEQYF	TGTGCCAGCGAACACCGGGACAGTTCCTACGAGCAGTACTTC
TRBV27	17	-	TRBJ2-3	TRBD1	CASRKGQDVASTDTQYF	TGTGCCAGCAGGAAGGGACAGGATGTTGCTAGCACAGATACGCAGTATTTT
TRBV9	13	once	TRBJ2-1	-	CASSVAGSGEQFF	TGTGCCAGCAGCGTAGCAGGTAGCGGAGAGCAGTTCTTC
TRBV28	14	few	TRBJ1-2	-	CASSSQAFNYGYTF	TGTGCCAGCAGTTCACAGGCGTTTAACTATGGCTACACCTTC
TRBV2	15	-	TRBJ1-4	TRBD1	CASNTQQGLFEKLFF	TGTGCCAGCAACACCCAACAGGGGTTGTTTGAAAAACTGTTTTTT
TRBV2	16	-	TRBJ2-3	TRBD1	CASRTTGGSFTDTQYF	TGTGCCAGCAGGACAACAGGGGGCTCGTTCACAGATACGCAGTATTTT
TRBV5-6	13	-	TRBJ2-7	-	CASSRTVPTEQYF	TGTGCCAGCAGCCGGACAGTTCCTACCGAGCAGTACTTC
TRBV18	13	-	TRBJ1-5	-	CASSPGLDQPQHF	TGTGCCAGCTCACCAGGACTCGATCAGCCCCAGCATTTT
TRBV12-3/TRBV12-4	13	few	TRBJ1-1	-	CASSLGRVAEAFF	TGTGCCAGCAGTTTGGGGAGGGTCGCTGAAGCTTTCTTT
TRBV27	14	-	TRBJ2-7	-	CASSPVGDSYEQYF	TGTGCCAGCAGCCCTGTGGGAGACTCCTACGAGCAGTACTTC
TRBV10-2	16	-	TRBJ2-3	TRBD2	CASSRLAGGDTDTQYF	TGCGCCAGCAGTCGACTAGCGGGAGGGGACACAGATACGCAGTATTTT
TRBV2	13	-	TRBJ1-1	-	CASRGTGNTEAFF	TGTGCCAGCAGGGGCACAGGGAACACTGAAGCTTTCTTT
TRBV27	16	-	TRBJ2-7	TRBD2	CASSFPSGRPTYEQYF	TGTGCCAGCAGTTTTCCTAGCGGGAGGCCTACCTACGAGCAGTACTTC
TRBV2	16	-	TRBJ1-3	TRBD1	CASSAAGQLSGNTIYF	TGTGCCAGCAGTGCCGCGGGACAGCTCTCTGGAAACACCATATATTTT
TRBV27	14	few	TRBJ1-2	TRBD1	CASSRHQGAVGYTF	TGTGCCAGCAGTCGTCACCAGGGGGCCGTTGGCTACACCTTC
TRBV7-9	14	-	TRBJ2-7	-	CASSLALSSTEQYF	TGTGCCAGCAGCTTAGCGCTTTCTAGTACGGAGCAGTACTTC
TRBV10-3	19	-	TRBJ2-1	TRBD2	CAIRAGTSGTQSSYNEQFF	TGTGCCATCAGGGCCGGGACTAGCGGGACCCAAAGCTCCTACAATGAGCAGTTCTTC
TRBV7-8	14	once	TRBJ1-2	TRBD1	CASSLEQGAGGYTF	TGTGCCAGCAGCTTAGAACAGGGGGCAGGGGGCTACACCTTC
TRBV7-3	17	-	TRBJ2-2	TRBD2	CASSLTPERGTTGELFF	TGTGCCAGCAGCTTAACGCCGGAGCGGGGGACGACCGGGGAGCTGTTTTTT
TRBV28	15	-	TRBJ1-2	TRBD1	CASSFGAGGNYGYTF	TGTGCCAGCAGTTTTGGTGCAGGGGGAAACTATGGCTACACCTTC